This T cell receptor (beta chain) is drawn from a study of Ad26.COV2.S vaccination and SARS-CoV-2 variants (dated by TCRdb to about 2021). Concerning the study at large: Donors in the vaccine arm were drawn from COV1001, a phase I-IIa trial of Ad26.COV2.S in healthy adults that was multicentre, randomized, double-blind and placebo-controlled. Ad26.COV2.S was administered intramuscularly at a dose of 5x10^10 or 1x10^11 viral particles, either as one shot or as two shots given 56 days apart. TCRbeta repertoire sequencing served as the tool for gauging how specific and how broad the SARS-CoV-2-reactive T cell receptors were following Ad26.COV2.S vaccination. The TCR-sequenced set comprised about 32 samples: around 20 Ad26.COV2.S vaccine recipients, 5 placebo recipients and 8 SARS-CoV-2 convalescent individuals. Trial participants were randomized into five groups of five, in which low-dose or high-dose Ad26.COV2.S was given once or twice, or placebo was given on both occasions. Throughout the experiments and outcome assessment, investigators stayed blinded to trial group allocation. On the study overall, not on this receptor specifically: The study was not powered for comparison of responses between vaccine doses or regimens. Vaccine and placebo recipients had similar non-spike TCR breadth, a finding consistent with the vaccine containing only spike. Compared with placebo recipients, Ad26.COV2.S recipients showed higher spike-specific TCR breadth (P = 0.0014). It was noted by the authors that total T cell responses may have been underestimated by the TCR breadth and depth analyses. After vaccination, substantial breadth of spike-specific CD8+ and CD4+ T cell responses was reported.

This clone has a handful of counts. Its binding antigen is unknown. No base qualities exist here, and no much larger clone lies one base off it. Reading from cysteine to phenylalanine, the CDR3 counts 12 amino acids. The entry retains the CDR3 DNA only, 36 bases that are in frame from base 1. The germline V gene (reference sequence) gives CDR1 as MNHEY and CDR2 as SMNVEV. At the junction V is shortened by 8 bases and J by 2 bases, with 4 bases in between. The immunoSEQ Assay was used to sequence TCRbeta CDR3 regions. After extraction, genomic DNA underwent amplification by bias-controlled multiplex PCR, followed by high-throughput sequencing. The authors processed their data as follows. To quantify the absolute abundance of every unique TCRbeta CDR3 region, sequences were collapsed and filtered. T cell fraction was estimated by normalizing TCRbeta template counts to usable DNA, which was measured by amplifying reference genes present in all nucleated cells. Repertoire TCRs were annotated as SARS-CoV-2-specific by exact matching of V gene, CDR3 amino acid sequence and J gene to a known reactive TCR set. MIRA supplied the reference SARS-CoV-2 TCR set, which was filtered for enrichment in COVID-19-positive ImmuneCODE repertoires so that public or cross-reactive TCRs were removed. Using the MIRA antigens, annotated TCRs were further analysed by specific ORF or by position within an ORF. Breadth was defined as annotated unique rearrangements over total unique productive rearrangements; depth was the summed frequency of those rearrangements. Two-sided Wilcoxon rank-sum tests were applied when comparing TCR breadth between groups. As stored in TCRdb, this immuneACCESS dataset retains in-frame rearrangements with V and J assigned. A fraction of the clones does not appear; measured against another copy, unresolved V genes explain less than half of the discrepancy, and the remainder lacks a known reason. V, J and clone size reflect that table, while D and trimming were determined from the DNA. Across this sample there are over 300,000 clones, with 83% seen only once. The top ten clones comprise about 8% of the sample.

Explained via the paper, the treatment or condition label denotes: some 19 received Ad26.COV2.S at low or high dose, single or two shots; roughly five received placebo; per-sample allocation not given. Repertoires of vaccine and placebo recipients were sequenced from samples taken on day 63 after the first injection. Cohort 1b enrolled some 25 adults aged 18-55 years at a single site in Boston, USA, between 29 July and 7 August 2020. Ad26.COV2.S was a replication-incompetent adenovirus type 26 vector that expressed a prefusion-stabilized SARS-CoV-2 spike protein derived from the original Wuhan strain.

Rearrangement joined TRBV27 to TRBJ1-6; the D gene remains uncertain. The sequence was collected from a person aged 18-65 years who received the Ad26.COV2.S COVID-19 vaccine or a placebo. This material consisted of peripheral blood, taken in a trial of Ad26.COV2.S vaccine versus placebo. This receptor carries the CDR3 CASSAYNSPLHF. The sequenced DNA is TGTGCCAGCTCGGCCTATAATTCACCCCTCCACTTT.